A selection of T cell receptor beta chains follows, all from one sample in a study of CD8 T cells in ankylosing spondylitis. TCRdb re-analysed the 5' RACE reads in MiXCR, keeping a single row per CDR3 protein. The sample contains hundreds of thousands of distinct CDR3 sequences, roughly 26% of which appear only once. Input material: blood, either unsorted or a sorted T cell fraction (not recorded which). Every receptor here comes from a male donor with ankylosing spondylitis. The CDR3 runs from the conserved cysteine through the conserved F or W. The order of the fields is V gene, J gene, CDR3 protein.

v_gene: TRBV20-1; j_gene: TRBJ2-4; CDR3aa: CSAVGGGRNIQYF
v_gene: TRBV5-1; j_gene: TRBJ1-5; CDR3aa: CASSPSGQYSNQPQHF
v_gene: TRBV24-1; j_gene: TRBJ2-3; CDR3aa: CATSDVLGGDPDTQYF
v_gene: TRBV20-1; j_gene: TRBJ1-2; CDR3aa: CSARDRGYGYTF
v_gene: TRBV6-1; j_gene: TRBJ1-2; CDR3aa: CASRSPGTGYGYTF
v_gene: TRBV5-6; j_gene: TRBJ2-2; CDR3aa: CASSRLDRVNTGELFF
v_gene: TRBV5-1; j_gene: TRBJ2-1; CDR3aa: CASSLDSYSEQFF
v_gene: TRBV20-1; j_gene: TRBJ2-1; CDR3aa: CSATGGNEQFF
v_gene: TRBV24-1; j_gene: TRBJ2-1; CDR3aa: CATSDWVGRGGEQFF
v_gene: TRBV2; j_gene: TRBJ1-5; CDR3aa: CASSEKEVRGQQPQHF
v_gene: TRBV5-1; j_gene: TRBJ2-7; CDR3aa: CASSLGTESYEQYF
v_gene: TRBV6-2/TRBV6-3; j_gene: TRBJ1-5; CDR3aa: CASSAPPRGNQPQHF
v_gene: TRBV5-1; j_gene: TRBJ2-6; CDR3aa: CASSLEAVLLSGANVLTF
v_gene: TRBV25-1; j_gene: TRBJ2-1; CDR3aa: CASWDSRPLGYYNEQFF
v_gene: TRBV4-2; j_gene: TRBJ1-2; CDR3aa: CASSPESGTGGRGYTF
v_gene: TRBV12-3/TRBV12-4; j_gene: TRBJ2-1; CDR3aa: CASSPGLAGSYRGWFF
v_gene: TRBV11-3; j_gene: TRBJ2-1; CDR3aa: CASSPDRTWQFF
v_gene: TRBV3-1; j_gene: TRBJ2-7; CDR3aa: CASSQRATSGSYEQYF
v_gene: TRBV7-6; j_gene: TRBJ2-1; CDR3aa: CASSVPHGGNEQFF
v_gene: TRBV6-1; j_gene: TRBJ1-5; CDR3aa: CASSGQGDQPQHF
v_gene: TRBV7-8; j_gene: TRBJ1-6; CDR3aa: CASSLAGSLGNSPLHF
v_gene: TRBV3-1; j_gene: TRBJ1-1; CDR3aa: CASRQGGTLNTEAFF
v_gene: TRBV12-3/TRBV12-4; j_gene: TRBJ1-4; CDR3aa: CASSQTEKLFF
v_gene: TRBV12-3/TRBV12-4; j_gene: TRBJ2-1; CDR3aa: CASSPGLARYEQFF
v_gene: TRBV3-1; j_gene: TRBJ2-1; CDR3aa: CASSTRLAGGPGYNEQFF
v_gene: TRBV11-2; j_gene: TRBJ2-7; CDR3aa: CASSLDSDRGRNEQYF
v_gene: TRBV14; j_gene: TRBJ2-4; CDR3aa: CASSQEGGGDLKNIQYF
v_gene: TRBV20-1; j_gene: TRBJ1-4; CDR3aa: CSAREFGGLNEKLFF
v_gene: TRBV7-2; j_gene: TRBJ2-3; CDR3aa: CASSLARGGGTDTQYF
v_gene: TRBV7-9; j_gene: TRBJ1-3; CDR3aa: CASSSSGQSSGNTIYF
v_gene: TRBV20-1; j_gene: TRBJ2-6; CDR3aa: CSARAVGGRSGANVLTF
v_gene: TRBV5-1; j_gene: TRBJ2-1; CDR3aa: CASRVQGPDNEQFF
v_gene: TRBV6-2/TRBV6-3; j_gene: TRBJ2-7; CDR3aa: CASSYSGTRYEQYF
v_gene: TRBV20-1; j_gene: TRBJ1-1; CDR3aa: CSAAPHMNTEAFF
v_gene: TRBV5-1; j_gene: TRBJ2-1; CDR3aa: CASSVALAGVKDNEQFF
v_gene: TRBV24-1; j_gene: TRBJ2-3; CDR3aa: CATSDRTKTDTQYF